This T cell receptor (beta chain) came from a study of molecular identifiers for immune sequencing clone quantification. Study-wide results and limits: Highly expanded clones may be undercounted when identical TCR molecules share barcodes.

Making the bulk TCR libraries relied on previously described methods and listed TCR primers. Each CDR3 protein is one row after TCRdb ran MiXCR on the PCR reads. The sample lists under 650,000 distinct CDR3 sequences; about 20% were seen once. The ends were cut back, 4 bases at V and 8 bases at J, with 14 bases in the middle. The CDR3 runs to 13 residues. This clonotype has only a few counts. Its antigen is still unknown. This clonotype was sampled from a human donor in good health. Some libraries in this study had Jurkat cell RNA spiked in. The genes are TRBV12-3 or TRBV12-4 and TRBJ1-2; D not certain. The sample taken for sequencing was naive CD8+ T cells from blood, with Jurkat cell RNA spiked in. The subset was: FACS-sorted CD8+CD4-CCR7+CD45RA+ naive T cells. CDR3 DNA: TGTGCCAGCAGTTCGAACCCAATCAGCGGCTACACCTTC. It specifies CASSSNPISGYTF.